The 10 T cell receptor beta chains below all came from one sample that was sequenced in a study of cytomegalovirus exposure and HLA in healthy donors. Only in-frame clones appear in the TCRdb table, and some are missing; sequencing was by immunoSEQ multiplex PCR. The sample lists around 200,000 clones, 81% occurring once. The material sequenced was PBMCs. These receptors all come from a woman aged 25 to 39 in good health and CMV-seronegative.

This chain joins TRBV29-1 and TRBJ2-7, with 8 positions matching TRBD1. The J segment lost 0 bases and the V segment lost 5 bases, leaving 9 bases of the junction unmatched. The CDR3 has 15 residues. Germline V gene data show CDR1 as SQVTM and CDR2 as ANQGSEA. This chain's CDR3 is CSVTGTGVISYEQYF. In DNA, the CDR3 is TGCAGCGTTACCGGGACAGGCGTGATCTCCTACGAGCAGTACTTC.

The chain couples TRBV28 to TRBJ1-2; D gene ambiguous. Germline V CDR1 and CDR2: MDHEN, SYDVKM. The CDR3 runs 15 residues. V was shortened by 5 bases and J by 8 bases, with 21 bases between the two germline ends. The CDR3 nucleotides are TGTGCCAGCAGTCCCCTAATAGCGGGCCGGGGAGGCTACACCTTC. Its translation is CASSPLIAGRGGYTF.

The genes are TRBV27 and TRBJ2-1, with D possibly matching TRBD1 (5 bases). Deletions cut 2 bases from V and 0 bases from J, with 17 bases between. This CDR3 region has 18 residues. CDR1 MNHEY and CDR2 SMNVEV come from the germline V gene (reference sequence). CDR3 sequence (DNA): TGTGCCAGCAGTTTACAGGGTCGACGAACGAGCTCCTACAATGAGCAGTTCTTC. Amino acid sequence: CASSLQGRRTSSYNEQFF.

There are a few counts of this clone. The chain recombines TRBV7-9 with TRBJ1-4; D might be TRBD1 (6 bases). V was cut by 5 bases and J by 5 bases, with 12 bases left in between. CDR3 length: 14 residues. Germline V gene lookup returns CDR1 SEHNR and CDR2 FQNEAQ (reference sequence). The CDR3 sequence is CASSQGQMNEKLFF. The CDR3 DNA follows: TGTGCCAGCAGCCAAGGACAGATGAATGAAAAACTGTTTTTT.

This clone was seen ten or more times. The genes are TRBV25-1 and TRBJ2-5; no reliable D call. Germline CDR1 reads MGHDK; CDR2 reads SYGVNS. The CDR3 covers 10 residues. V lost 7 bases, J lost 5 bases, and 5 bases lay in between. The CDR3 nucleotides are TGTGCCAGCATGAGGGAGACCCAGTACTTC. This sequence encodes CASMRETQYF.

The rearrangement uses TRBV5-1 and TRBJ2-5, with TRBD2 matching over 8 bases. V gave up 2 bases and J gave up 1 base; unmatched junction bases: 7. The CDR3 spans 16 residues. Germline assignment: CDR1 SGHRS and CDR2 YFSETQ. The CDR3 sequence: CASSFRIAGTQETQYF. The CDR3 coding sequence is TGCGCCAGCAGCTTTAGAATAGCGGGGACCCAAGAGACCCAGTACTTC.

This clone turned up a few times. This chain's CDR3 is CASRTTPGGGQPQHF. In DNA, the CDR3 is TGTGCCAGTAGGACGACACCAGGGGGCGGGCAGCCCCAGCATTTT. The chain couples TRBV19 to TRBJ1-5, with TRBD1 identical over 8 bases. This CDR3 has 15 amino acids. Germline-derived CDR1 and CDR2 are LNHDA and SQIVND (reference sequence). V was clipped by 6 bases and J by 7 bases; unmatched bases: 11.

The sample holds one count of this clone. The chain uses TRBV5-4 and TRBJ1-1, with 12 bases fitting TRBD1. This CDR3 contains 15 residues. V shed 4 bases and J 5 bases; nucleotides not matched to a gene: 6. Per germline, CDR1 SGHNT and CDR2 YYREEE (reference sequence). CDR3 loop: CASSPGTGGETEAFF. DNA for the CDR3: TGTGCCAGCAGCCCCGGGACAGGGGGCGAAACTGAAGCTTTCTTT.

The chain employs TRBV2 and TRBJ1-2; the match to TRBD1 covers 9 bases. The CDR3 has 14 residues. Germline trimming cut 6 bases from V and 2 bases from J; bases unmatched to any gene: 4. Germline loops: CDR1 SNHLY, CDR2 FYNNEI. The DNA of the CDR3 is TGTGCCAGCAGGCCCGGGACAGGGAACTATGGCTACACCTTC. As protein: CASRPGTGNYGYTF.

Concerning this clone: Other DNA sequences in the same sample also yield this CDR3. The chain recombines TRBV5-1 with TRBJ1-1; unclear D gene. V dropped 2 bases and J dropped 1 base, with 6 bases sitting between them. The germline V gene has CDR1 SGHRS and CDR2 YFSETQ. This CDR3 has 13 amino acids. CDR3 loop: CASSFSGNTEAFF. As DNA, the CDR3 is TGCGCCAGCAGCTTCAGTGGGAACACTGAAGCTTTCTTT.